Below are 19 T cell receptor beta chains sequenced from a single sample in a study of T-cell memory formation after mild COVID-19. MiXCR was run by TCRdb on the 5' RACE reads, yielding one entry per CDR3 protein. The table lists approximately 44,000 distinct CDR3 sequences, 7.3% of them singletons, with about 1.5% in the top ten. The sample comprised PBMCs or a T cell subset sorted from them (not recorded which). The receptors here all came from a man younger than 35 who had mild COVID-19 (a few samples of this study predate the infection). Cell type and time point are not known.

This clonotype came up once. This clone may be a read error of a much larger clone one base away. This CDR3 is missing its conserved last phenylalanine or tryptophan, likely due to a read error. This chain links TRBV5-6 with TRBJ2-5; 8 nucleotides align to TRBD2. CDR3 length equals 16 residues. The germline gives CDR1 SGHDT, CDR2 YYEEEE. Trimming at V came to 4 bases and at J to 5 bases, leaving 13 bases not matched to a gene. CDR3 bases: TGTGCCAGCAGCCCACCGGGACTAGGAAGGGTCGAGACCCAGTACTTA. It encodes CASSPPGLGRVETQYL.

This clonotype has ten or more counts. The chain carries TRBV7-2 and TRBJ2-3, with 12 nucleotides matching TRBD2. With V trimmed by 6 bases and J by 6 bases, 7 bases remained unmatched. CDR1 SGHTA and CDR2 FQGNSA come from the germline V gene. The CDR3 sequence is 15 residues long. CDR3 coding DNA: TGTGCCAGCAGTTCCCCTAGCGGGGGGGAGGATACGCAGTATTTT. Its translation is CASSSPSGGEDTQYF.

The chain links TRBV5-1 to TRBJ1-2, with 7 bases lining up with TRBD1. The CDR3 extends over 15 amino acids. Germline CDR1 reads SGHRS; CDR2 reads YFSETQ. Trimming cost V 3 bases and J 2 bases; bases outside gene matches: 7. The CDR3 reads CASSSSGTENYGYTF. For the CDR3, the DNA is TGCGCCAGCAGCTCTTCCGGGACAGAGAACTATGGCTACACCTTC. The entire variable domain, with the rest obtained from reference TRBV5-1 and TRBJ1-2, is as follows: KAGVTQTPRYLIKTRGQQVTLSCSPISGHRSVSWYQQTPGQGLQFLFEYFSETQRNKGNFPGRFSGRQFSNSRSEMNVSTLELGDSALYLCASSSSGTENYGYTFGSGTRLTVV.

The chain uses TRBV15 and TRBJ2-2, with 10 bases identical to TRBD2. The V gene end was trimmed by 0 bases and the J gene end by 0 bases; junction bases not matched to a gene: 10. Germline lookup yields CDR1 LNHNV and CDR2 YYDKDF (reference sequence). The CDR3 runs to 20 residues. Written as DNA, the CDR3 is TGTGCCACCAGCAGAGATAGCCTAGCGGGGGTGAAGGCGAACACCGGGGAGCTGTTTTTT. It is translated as CATSRDSLAGVKANTGELFF. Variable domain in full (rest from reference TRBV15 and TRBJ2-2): DAMVIQNPRYQVTQFGKPVTLSCSQTLNHNVMYWYQQKSSQAPKLLFHYYDKDFNNEADTPDNFQSRRPNTSFCFLDIRSPGLGDTAMYLCATSRDSLAGVKANTGELFFGEGSRLTVL.

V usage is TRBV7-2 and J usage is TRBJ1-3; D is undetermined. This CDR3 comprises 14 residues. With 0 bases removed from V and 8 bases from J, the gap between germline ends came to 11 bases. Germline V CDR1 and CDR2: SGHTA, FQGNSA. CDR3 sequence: CASSLAHGPDTIYF. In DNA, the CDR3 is TGTGCCAGCAGCTTAGCGCACGGCCCAGACACCATATATTTT.

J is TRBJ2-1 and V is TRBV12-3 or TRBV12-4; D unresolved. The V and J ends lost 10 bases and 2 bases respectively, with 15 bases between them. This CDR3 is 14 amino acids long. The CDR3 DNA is TGTGCCACCCAGAAAGACCAGACCTACAATGAGCAGTTCTTC. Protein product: CATQKDQTYNEQFF.

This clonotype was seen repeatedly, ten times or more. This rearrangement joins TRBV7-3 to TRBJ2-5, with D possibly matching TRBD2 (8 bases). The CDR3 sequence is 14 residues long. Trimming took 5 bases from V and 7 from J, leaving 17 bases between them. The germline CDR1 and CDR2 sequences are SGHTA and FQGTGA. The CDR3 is CASSPGRGRMTQYF. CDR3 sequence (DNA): TGTGCCAGCAGCCCCGGGAGGGGGCGGATGACCCAGTACTTC. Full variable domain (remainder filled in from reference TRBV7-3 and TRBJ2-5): GAGVSQTPSNKVTEKGKYVELRCDPISGHTALYWYRQSLGQGPEFLIYFQGTGAADDSGLPNDRFFAVRPEGSVSTLKIQRTERGDSAVYLCASSPGRGRMTQYFGPGTRLLVL.

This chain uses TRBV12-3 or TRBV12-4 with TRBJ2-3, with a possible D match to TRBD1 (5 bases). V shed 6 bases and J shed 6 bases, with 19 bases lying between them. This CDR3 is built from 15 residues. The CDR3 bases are TGTGCCAGCAGCTACCTTGGGGCAAACAGGGATACGCAGTATTTT. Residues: CASSYLGANRDTQYF.

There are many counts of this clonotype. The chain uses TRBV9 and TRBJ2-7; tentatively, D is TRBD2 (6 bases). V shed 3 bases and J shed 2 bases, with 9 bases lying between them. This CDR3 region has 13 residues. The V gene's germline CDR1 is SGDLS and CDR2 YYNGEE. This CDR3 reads CASSGGGPYEQYF. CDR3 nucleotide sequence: TGTGCCAGCAGCGGGGGAGGCCCCTACGAGCAGTACTTC. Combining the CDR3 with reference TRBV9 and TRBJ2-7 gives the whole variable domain DSGVTQTPKHLITATGQRVTLRCSPRSGDLSVYWYQQSLDQGLQFLIQYYNGEERAKGNILERFSAQQFPDLHSELNLSSLELGDSALYFCASSGGGPYEQYFGPGTRLTVT.

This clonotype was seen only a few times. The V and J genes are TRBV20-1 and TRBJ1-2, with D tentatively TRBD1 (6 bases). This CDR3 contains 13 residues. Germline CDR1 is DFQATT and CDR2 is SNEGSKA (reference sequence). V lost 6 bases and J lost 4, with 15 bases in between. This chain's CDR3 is CSANRDTLYGYTF. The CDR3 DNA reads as TGCAGTGCAAACCGGGACACCCTCTATGGCTACACCTTC.

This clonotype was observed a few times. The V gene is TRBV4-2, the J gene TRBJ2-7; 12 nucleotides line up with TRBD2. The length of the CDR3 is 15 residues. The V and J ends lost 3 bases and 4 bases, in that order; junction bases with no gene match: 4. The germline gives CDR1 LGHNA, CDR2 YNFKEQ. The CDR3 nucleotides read TGTGCCAGCAGCCATTCTAGCGGGGGGGTTTACGAGCAGTACTTC. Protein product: CASSHSSGGVYEQYF.

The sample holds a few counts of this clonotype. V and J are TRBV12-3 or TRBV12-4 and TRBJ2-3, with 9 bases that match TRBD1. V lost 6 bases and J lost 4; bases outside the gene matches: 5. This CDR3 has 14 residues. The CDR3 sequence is CASSSTGGADTQYF. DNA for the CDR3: TGTGCCAGCAGCTCTACAGGGGGCGCAGATACGCAGTATTTT.

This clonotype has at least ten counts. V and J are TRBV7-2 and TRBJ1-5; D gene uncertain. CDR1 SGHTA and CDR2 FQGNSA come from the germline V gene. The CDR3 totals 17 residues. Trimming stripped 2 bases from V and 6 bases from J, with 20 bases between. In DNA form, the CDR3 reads TGTGCCAGCAGCTTAATCGGTGCGGCCGGGGAAAGTCAGCCCCAGCATTTT. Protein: CASSLIGAAGESQPQHF. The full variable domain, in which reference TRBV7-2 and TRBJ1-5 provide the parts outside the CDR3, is GAGVSQSPSNKVTEKGKDVELRCDPISGHTALYWYRQSLGQGLEFLIYFQGNSAPDKSGLPSDRFSAERTGGSVSTLTIQRTQQEDSAVYLCASSLIGAAGESQPQHFGDGTRLSIL.

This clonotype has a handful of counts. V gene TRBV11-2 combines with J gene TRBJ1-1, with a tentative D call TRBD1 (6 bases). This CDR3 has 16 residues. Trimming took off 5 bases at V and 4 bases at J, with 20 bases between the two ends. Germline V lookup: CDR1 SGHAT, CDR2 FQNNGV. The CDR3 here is CASSLHGGRDVTEAFF. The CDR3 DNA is TGTGCCAGCAGCCTCCATGGGGGGCGAGATGTCACTGAAGCTTTCTTT.

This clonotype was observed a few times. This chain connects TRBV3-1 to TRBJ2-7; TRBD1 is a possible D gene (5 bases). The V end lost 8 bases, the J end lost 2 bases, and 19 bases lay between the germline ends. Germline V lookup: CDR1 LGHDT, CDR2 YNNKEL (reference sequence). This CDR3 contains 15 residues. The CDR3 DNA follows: TGTGCCAGCCCATTACCTCGCGACAGAACCTACGAGCAGTACGTC. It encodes CASPLPRDRTYEQYV.

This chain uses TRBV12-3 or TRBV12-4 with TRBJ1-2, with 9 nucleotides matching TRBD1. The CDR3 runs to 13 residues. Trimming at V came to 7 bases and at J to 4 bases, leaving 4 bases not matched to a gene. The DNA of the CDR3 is TGTGCCAGCAACCCGGGACAGGGCTATGGCTACACCTTC. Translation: CASNPGQGYGYTF.

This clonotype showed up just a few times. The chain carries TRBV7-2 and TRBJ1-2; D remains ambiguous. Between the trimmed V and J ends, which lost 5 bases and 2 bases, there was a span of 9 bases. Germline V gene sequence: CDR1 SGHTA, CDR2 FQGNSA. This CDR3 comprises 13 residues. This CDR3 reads CASSPDKNYGYTF. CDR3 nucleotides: TGTGCCAGCAGCCCCGACAAGAACTATGGCTACACCTTC.

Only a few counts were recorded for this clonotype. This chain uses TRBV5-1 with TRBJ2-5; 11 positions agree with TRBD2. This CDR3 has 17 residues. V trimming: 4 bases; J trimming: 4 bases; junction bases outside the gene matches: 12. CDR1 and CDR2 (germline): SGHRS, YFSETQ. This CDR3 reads CASSPGVSGGGRETQYF. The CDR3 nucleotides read TGCGCCAGCAGCCCAGGAGTTAGCGGGGGGGGTCGAGAGACCCAGTACTTC.

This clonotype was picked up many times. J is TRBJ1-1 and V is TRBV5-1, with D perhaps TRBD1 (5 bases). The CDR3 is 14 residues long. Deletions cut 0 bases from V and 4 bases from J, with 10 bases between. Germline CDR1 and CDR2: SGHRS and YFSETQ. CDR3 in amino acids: CASSLEAGSTEAFF. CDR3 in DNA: TGCGCCAGCAGCTTGGAGGCAGGGAGCACTGAAGCTTTCTTT.